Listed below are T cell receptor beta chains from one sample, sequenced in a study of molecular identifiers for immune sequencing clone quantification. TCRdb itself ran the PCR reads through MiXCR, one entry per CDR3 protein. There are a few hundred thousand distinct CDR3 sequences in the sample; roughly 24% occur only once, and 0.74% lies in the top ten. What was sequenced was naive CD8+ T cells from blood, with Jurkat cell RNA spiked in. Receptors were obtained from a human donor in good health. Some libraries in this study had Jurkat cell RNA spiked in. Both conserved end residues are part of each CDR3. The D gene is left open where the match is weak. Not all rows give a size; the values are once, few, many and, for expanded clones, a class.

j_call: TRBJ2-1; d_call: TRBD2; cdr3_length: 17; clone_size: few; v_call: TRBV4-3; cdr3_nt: TGCGCCAGCAGCCAAGATATGTCACTAGCGGATTACAATGAGCAGTTCTTC; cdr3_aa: CASSQDMSLADYNEQFF
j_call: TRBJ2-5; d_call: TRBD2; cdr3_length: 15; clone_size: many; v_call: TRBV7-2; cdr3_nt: TGTGCCAGCAGCGAACGACTAGCGGGAGAAGAGACCCAGTACTTC; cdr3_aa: CASSERLAGEETQYF
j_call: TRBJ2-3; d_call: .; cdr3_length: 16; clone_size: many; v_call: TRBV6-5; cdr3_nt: TGTGCCAGCAGTTACTCTGCCAGTGAAGGCACAGATACGCAGTATTTT; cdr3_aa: CASSYSASEGTDTQYF
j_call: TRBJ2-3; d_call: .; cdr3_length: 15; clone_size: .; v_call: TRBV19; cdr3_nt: TGTGCCAGTAGTACGACAGGACAGAGGGGAGATACGCAGTATTTT; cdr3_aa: CASSTTGQRGDTQYF
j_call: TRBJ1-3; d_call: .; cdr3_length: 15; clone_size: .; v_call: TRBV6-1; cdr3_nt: TGTGCCAGCCGACGGGGACGGACCTCTGGAAACACCATACATTTT; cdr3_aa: CASRRGRTSGNTIHF
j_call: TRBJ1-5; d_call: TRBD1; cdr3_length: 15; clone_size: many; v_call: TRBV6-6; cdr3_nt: TGTGCCAGCGGGGATTACACAGGGGACAATCAGCCCCAGCATTTT; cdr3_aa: CASGDYTGDNQPQHF
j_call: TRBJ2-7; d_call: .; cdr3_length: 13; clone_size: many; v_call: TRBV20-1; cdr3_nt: TGCAGTGCTAGAGATTTATCAGGGTACGAGCAGTACTTC; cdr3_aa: CSARDLSGYEQYF
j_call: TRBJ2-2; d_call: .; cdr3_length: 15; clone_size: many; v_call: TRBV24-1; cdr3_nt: TGTGCCACCAGTGATTTGGGACAAGACACCGGGGAGCTGTTTTTT; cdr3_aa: CATSDLGQDTGELFF
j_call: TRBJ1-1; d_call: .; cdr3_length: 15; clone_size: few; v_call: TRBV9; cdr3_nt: TGTGCCAGCAGCGTACAGGGGCGGGCGGACACTGAAGCTTTCTTT; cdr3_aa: CASSVQGRADTEAFF
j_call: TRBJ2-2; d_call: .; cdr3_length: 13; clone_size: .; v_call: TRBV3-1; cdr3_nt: TGTGCCAGCAGCCAAGTCGCGACCGGGGAGCTGTTTTTT; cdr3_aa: CASSQVATGELFF
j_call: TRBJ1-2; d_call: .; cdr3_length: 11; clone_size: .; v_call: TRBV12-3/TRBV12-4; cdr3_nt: TGTGCCAGCAGTTTAGGAATTAGTTACACCTTC; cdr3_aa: CASSLGISYTF
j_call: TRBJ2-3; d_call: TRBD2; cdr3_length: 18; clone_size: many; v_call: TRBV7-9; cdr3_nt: TGTGCCAGCAGCTTTCTATCTGGGCTAGCGGGAGACACAGATACGCAGTATTTT; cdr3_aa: CASSFLSGLAGDTDTQYF
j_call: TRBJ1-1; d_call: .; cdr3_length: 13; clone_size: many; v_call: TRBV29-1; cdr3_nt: TGCAGCGTTTTAACAGCAACGAACACTGAAGCTTTCTTT; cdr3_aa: CSVLTATNTEAFF
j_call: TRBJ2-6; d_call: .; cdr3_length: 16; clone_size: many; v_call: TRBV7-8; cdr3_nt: TGTGCCAGCAGCTTATCTGGACTCTCTGGGGCCAACGTCCTGACTTTC; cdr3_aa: CASSLSGLSGANVLTF
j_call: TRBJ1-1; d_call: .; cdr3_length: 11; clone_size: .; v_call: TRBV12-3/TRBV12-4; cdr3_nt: TGTGCCAGCAGTTGGAGCACTGAAGCTTTCTTT; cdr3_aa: CASSWSTEAFF
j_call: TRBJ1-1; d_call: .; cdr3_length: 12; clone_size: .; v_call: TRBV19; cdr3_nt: TGTGCCAGTAATAGGGGGATCACTGAAGCTTTCTTT; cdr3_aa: CASNRGITEAFF
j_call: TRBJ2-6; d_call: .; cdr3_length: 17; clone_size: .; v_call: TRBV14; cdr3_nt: TGTGCCGGCAGCCAGGTCTTTATAGGGCCTGGGGCCAACGTCCTGACTTTC; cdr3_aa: CAGSQVFIGPGANVLTF
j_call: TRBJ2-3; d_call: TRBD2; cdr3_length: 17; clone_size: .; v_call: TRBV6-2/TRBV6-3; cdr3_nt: TGTGCCAGCAGTTACTTCGCTAGCGGGGGAAGCACAGATACGCAGTATTTT; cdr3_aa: CASSYFASGGSTDTQYF
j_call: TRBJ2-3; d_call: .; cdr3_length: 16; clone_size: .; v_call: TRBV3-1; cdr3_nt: TGTGCCAGCAGCCAAGTACTCCGGGCGGGCACAGATACGCAGTATTTT; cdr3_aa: CASSQVLRAGTDTQYF
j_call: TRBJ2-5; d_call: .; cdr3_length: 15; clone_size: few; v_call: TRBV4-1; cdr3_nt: TGCGCCAGCAGCCAAGTCGACTACCCGCAAGAGACCCAGTACTTC; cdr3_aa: CASSQVDYPQETQYF
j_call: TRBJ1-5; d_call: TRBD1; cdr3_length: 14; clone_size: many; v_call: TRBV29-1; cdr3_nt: TGCAGCGTTGAGACAGGGGAGAGCAATCAGCCCCAGCATTTT; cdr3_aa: CSVETGESNQPQHF
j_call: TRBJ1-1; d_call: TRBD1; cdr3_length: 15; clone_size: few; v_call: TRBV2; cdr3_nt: TGTGCCAGCAACTGGGACAGGGAAGGAAACACTGAAGCTTTCTTT; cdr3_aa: CASNWDREGNTEAFF
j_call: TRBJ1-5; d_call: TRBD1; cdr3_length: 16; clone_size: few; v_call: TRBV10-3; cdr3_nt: TGTGCCATCAGTGAGGCAGGGGGGGGTGGCAATCAGCCCCAGCATTTT; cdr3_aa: CAISEAGGGGNQPQHF
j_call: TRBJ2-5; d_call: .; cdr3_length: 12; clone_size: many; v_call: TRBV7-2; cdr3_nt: TGTGCCAGCGGAATAGATAGGGCGACCCAGTACTTC; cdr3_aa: CASGIDRATQYF
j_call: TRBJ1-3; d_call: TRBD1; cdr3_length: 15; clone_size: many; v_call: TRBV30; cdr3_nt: TGTGCCTCCTCGGGACAGGGCGACTCTGGAAACACCATATATTTT; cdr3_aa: CASSGQGDSGNTIYF